Sequencing of this T cell receptor beta chain was carried out in a study of blood T cell repertoires in COVID-19. Study-wide background: T cells, B-cell-depleted T cells, or PBMCs supplied cDNA or gDNA.

Germline V gene data show CDR1 as MNHEY and CDR2 as SVGAGI. V shed 6 bases, J shed 1 base, and the junction held 5 bases outside the gene matches. There are 14 residues in the CDR3. Cohort assignment relied on participant-reported clinical history. It was within 2 weeks before study entry that exposed participants met a COVID-19 case. Produced via immunoSEQ multiplex PCR; TCRdb's table is partial and in-frame only. The sample lists under 300,000 clones; approximately 81% were seen once. The chain links TRBV6-5 to TRBJ1-2; TRBD1 matches 7 bases. This clonotype originated in a woman aged 50 to 60 who had been exposed to COVID-19. The sequenced material came from PBMCs or T cells enriched from blood (not recorded which). Here the CDR3 reads CASRGTADNYGYTF. DNA for the CDR3: TGTGCCAGCAGAGGGACAGCTGATAACTATGGCTACACCTTC.